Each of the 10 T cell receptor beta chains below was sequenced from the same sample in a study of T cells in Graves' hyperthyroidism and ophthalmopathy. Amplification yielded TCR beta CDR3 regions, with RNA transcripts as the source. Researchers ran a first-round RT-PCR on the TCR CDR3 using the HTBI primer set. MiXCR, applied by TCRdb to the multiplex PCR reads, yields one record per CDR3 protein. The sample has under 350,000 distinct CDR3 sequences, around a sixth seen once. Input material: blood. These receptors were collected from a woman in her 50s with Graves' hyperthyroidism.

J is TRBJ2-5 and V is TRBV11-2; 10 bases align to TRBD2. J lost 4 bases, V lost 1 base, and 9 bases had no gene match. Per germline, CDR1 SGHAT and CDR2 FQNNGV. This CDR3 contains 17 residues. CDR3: CASSLGSSGSSVETQYF. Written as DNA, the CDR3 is TGTGCCAGCAGCTTAGGTTCTAGCGGGAGTTCAGTAGAGACCCAGTACTTC.

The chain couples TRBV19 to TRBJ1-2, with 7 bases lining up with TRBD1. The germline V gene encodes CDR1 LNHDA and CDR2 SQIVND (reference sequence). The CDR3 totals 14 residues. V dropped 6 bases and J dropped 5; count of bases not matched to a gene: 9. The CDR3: CASRGGQDKYGYTF. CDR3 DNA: TGTGCCAGTAGGGGCGGACAGGACAAGTATGGCTACACCTTC.

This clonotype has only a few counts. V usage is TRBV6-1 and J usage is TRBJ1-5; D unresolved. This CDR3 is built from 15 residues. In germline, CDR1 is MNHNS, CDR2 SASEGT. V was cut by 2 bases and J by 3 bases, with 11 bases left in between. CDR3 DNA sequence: TGTGCCAGCAGTGAAACTGCAGGTACCAATCAGCCCCAGCATTTT. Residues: CASSETAGTNQPQHF.

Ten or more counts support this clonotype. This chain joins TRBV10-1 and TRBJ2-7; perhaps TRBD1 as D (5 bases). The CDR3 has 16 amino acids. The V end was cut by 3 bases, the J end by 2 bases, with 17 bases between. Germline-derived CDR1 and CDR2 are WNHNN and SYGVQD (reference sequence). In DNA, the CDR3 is TGCGCCAGCAGTGAATCGACAGCCAGTAACGCCTACGAGCAGTACGTC. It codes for CASSESTASNAYEQYV.

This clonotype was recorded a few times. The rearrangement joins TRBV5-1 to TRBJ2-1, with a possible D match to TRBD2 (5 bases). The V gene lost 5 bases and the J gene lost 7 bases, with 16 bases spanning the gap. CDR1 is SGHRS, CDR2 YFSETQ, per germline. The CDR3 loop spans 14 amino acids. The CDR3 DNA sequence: TGCGCCAGCAGTATCCTGGGAGCTCGAAATGAGCAGTTCTTC. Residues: CASSILGARNEQFF. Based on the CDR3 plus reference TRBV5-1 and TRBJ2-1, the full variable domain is KAGVTQTPRYLIKTRGQQVTLSCSPISGHRSVSWYQQTPGQGLQFLFEYFSETQRNKGNFPGRFSGRQFSNSRSEMNVSTLELGDSALYLCASSILGARNEQFFGPGTRLTVL.

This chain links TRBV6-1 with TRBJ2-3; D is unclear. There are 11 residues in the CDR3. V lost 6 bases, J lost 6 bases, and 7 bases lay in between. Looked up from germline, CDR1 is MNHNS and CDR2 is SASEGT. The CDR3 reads CASSQLDTQYF. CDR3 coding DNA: TGTGCCAGCAGCCAATTGGATACGCAGTATTTT.

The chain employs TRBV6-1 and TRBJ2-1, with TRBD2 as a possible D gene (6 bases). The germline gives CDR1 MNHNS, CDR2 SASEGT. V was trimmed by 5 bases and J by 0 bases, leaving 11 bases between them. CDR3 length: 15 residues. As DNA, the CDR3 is TGTGCCAGCAGTTCTAGCGACAGCTCCTACAATGAGCAGTTCTTC. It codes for CASSSSDSSYNEQFF.

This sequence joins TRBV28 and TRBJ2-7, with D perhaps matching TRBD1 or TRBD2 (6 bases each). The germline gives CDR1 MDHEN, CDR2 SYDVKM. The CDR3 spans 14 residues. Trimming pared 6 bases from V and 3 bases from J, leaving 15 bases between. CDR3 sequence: CASSLGGHNYEQYF. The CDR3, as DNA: TGTGCCAGCAGCCTGGGGGGACACAACTACGAGCAGTACTTC.

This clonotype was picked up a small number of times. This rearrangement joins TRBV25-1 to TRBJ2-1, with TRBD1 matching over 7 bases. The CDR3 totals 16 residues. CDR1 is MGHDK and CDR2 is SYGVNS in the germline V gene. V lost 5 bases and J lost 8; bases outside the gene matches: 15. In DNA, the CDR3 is TGTGCCAGCAGTCCCGAGGGGGCGGCCTGGGGTGATGAGCAGTTCTTC. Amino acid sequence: CASSPEGAAWGDEQFF.

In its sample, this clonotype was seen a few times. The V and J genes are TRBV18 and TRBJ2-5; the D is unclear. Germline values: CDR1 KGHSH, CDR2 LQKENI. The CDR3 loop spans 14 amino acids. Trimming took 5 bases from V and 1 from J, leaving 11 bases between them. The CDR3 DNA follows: TGTGCCAGCTCATCGGACGGACCCCAAGAGACCCAGTACTTC. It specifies CASSSDGPQETQYF.